This T cell receptor (beta chain) was captured by sequencing in a study of siplizumab effects on memory and regulatory T cells. There are 14 residues in the CDR3. The germline CDR1 and CDR2 sequences are ENHRY and SYGVKD. V lost 6 bases and J lost 7; bases outside the gene matches: 7. TCRdb keeps only in-frame clones here, not all; method: immunoSEQ multiplex PCR. The sample has roughly 120,000 clones, 90% to 95% seen once. This receptor was taken from a human donor in good health. The sequenced material came from Tregs sorted from blood. The V call is TRBV10-3, the J call TRBJ1-4; the match to TRBD1 covers 8 bases. CDR3 nucleotide sequence: TGTGCCATCAGGGGTGACAGGGGATTTGAAAAACTGTTTTTT. Translating gives CAIRGDRGFEKLFF.